Below, 4 T cell receptor beta chains from the same sample are listed, as sequenced in a study of breast tumors, draining lymph nodes, adjacent tissues. TCRdb fed the multiplex PCR reads into MiXCR, producing one record per CDR3 protein. The table shows some 100,000 distinct CDR3 sequences, with 20% to 25% occurring only once. The lymph nodes were axillary draining lymph nodes from breast cancer patients. The sequencing sample was made of axillary lymph node tissue. The receptors here all came from a female donor with breast cancer. Some clones in this sample may be carry-over from other donors' samples.

In the case of this clonotype: This may stem from a read error, because a much larger clone lies one nucleotide away. The conserved closing phenylalanine or tryptophan is absent in this CDR3, likely reflecting a read error. This rearrangement joins TRBV5-1 to TRBJ2-5; TRBD1 matches 7 bases. V trimming: 3 bases; J trimming: 2 bases; junction bases outside the gene matches: 10. Germline V gene lookup returns CDR1 SGHRS and CDR2 YFSETQ. This CDR3 region has 16 residues. The CDR3 loop reads CASSSEPQGVQETQYL. CDR3 coding DNA: TGCGCCAGCAGCTCAGAACCCCAGGGGGTACAAGAGACCCAGTACCTC.

This clonotype was detected ten times or more. The CDR3 DNA is TGCGCCAGCAGCTTGGACGGTACAACCTACAATGAGCAGTTCTTC. It codes for CASSLDGTTYNEQFF. The chain recombines TRBV5-1 with TRBJ2-1; D unclear. The V and J ends lost 0 bases and 2 bases respectively, with 9 bases between them. Germline CDR1 is SGHRS and CDR2 is YFSETQ. This CDR3 has 15 amino acids.

This clonotype was seen at least ten times. The CDR3 spells CASSISAGYNEQFF. CDR3 coding DNA: TGTGCCAGTAGTATATCAGCGGGGTACAATGAGCAGTTCTTC. The V gene is TRBV19, the J gene TRBJ2-1, with 7 bases lining up with TRBD2. Germline CDR1 is LNHDA and CDR2 is SQIVND (reference sequence). This CDR3 has 14 amino acids. J was trimmed by 4 bases and V by 2 bases; bases with no gene match: 2.

In this sample, this clonotype turned up many times. CDR3 amino acids: CASSARRTNSGNTIYF. Here the CDR3 DNA reads TGTGCCAGCAGTGCCCGACGGACCAACTCTGGAAACACCATATATTTT. The chain recombines TRBV12-3 or TRBV12-4 with TRBJ1-3, with D uncertain. V lost 5 bases and J lost 0, with 14 bases in between. The CDR3 has 16 amino acids.